The 21 T cell receptor beta chains given below trace back to one sample, sequenced in a study of T cells in Graves' hyperthyroidism and ophthalmopathy. Amplified TCR beta CDR3 regions derived from RNA transcripts. A first-round RT-PCR of the TCR CDR3 used the HTBI primer set. TCRdb analysed the multiplex PCR reads with MiXCR anew, one entry per CDR3 protein. The table lists under 350,000 distinct CDR3 sequences, about a sixth of them singletons. Sequenced material: blood. All receptors come from an older woman with Graves' ophthalmopathy.

The table lists this clonotype with many counts. This chain uses TRBV20-1 with TRBJ1-5; D not certain. Germline V gene sequence: CDR1 DFQATT, CDR2 SNEGSKA (reference sequence). The CDR3 sequence is 12 residues long. V was trimmed by 3 bases and J by 7 bases, leaving 10 bases between them. CDR3 DNA: TGCAGTGCTAGTCCAGCGAACCAGCCCCAGCATTTT. The encoded protein is CSASPANQPQHF.

This chain connects TRBV7-2 to TRBJ2-7; 7 bases map to TRBD2. The CDR3 contains 15 residues. The germline V gene has CDR1 SGHTA and CDR2 FQGNSA. With 1 base clipped from V and 0 bases from J, the junction kept 3 bases outside the gene matches. The CDR3 spells CASSLVLAASYEQYF. DNA of the CDR3: TGTGCCAGCAGCTTAGTGCTAGCGGCCTCCTACGAGCAGTACTTC.

This clonotype occurred a few times. The V call is TRBV20-1, the J call TRBJ2-1; maybe TRBD2 (5 bases). The CDR3 extends over 12 amino acids. CDR1 and CDR2 from the germline V gene are DFQATT and SNEGSKA (reference sequence). Trimming stripped 0 bases from V and 8 bases from J, with 8 bases between. The CDR3 DNA reads as TGCAGTGCTAGAGACGGCGGGTATGAGCAGTTCTTC. Translation: CSARDGGYEQFF.

In this sample, this clonotype turned up many times. The genes are TRBV5-1 and TRBJ2-1, with D tentatively TRBD1 (6 bases). The CDR3 runs to 13 residues. Germline V lookup: CDR1 SGHRS, CDR2 YFSETQ. V was cut by 2 bases and J by 10 bases, with 13 bases left in between. CDR3 nucleotide sequence: TGCGCCAGCAGCTTAACGACAGGATTCGAGCAGTTCTTC. As protein: CASSLTTGFEQFF.

This clonotype appeared many times. The rearrangement uses TRBV28 and TRBJ2-5; D is perhaps TRBD2 (5 bases). This CDR3 comprises 13 residues. Trimming removed 5 bases at V and 7 bases at J, with 14 bases between. CDR1 and CDR2 from the germline V gene are MDHEN and SYDVKM. As DNA, the CDR3 is TGTGCCAGCAGTACCGGCGGGTCGGGGACCCAGTACTTC. It yields the protein CASSTGGSGTQYF.

This clonotype was detected ten times or more. The chain carries TRBV28 and TRBJ2-1; TRBD1 matches 9 bases. The junction had 5 bases not matched to a gene; V was cut back by 4 bases and J by 7 bases. Germline values: CDR1 MDHEN, CDR2 SYDVKM. The CDR3 totals 14 residues. The CDR3 sequence is CASSYGTGKNEQFF. DNA for the CDR3: TGTGCCAGCAGTTACGGGACAGGGAAGAATGAGCAGTTCTTC.

This clonotype was seen repeatedly, ten times or more. The chain couples TRBV6-1 to TRBJ2-7, with D perhaps TRBD2 (6 bases). The CDR3 covers 14 residues. CDR1 is MNHNS, CDR2 SASEGT, per germline. V lost 5 bases to trimming and J lost 3 bases, with 14 bases between them. This chain's CDR3 is CASSPTGGFYEQYF. The DNA for the CDR3 is TGTGCCAGCAGTCCCACCGGGGGATTCTACGAGCAGTACTTC.

This clonotype was found a few times. The V and J genes are TRBV19 and TRBJ2-3, with TRBD2 matching 11 bases. The germline V gene has CDR1 LNHDA and CDR2 SQIVND (reference sequence). The CDR3 length is 19 residues. V shed 2 bases and J 0 bases; nucleotides not matched to a gene: 10. The CDR3 DNA reads TGTGCCAGTAGTATAAAGGGACTAGCGGTAGACTCTAGCACAGATACGCAGTATTTT. Encoded protein: CASSIKGLAVDSSTDTQYF.

A note on this clonotype: This clone may be a read error of a much larger clone one base away. The V call is TRBV20-1, the J call TRBJ2-7, with 7 bases fitting TRBD1. The J call could be wrong; TRBJ2-1 is a better fit for the DNA end. Germline V gives CDR1 DFQATT, CDR2 SNEGSKA (reference sequence). CDR3 size: 15 residues. The CDR3 bases are TGCAGTGCTAGAGATCCCGGACAGGCGCCCTACGAGCAGTTCTTC. It yields the protein CSARDPGQAPYEQFF.

The CDR3 region has the DNA TGTGCCAGCTCACCAACTTCCATAGGCAATCAGCCCCAGCATTTT. This codes for CASSPTSIGNQPQHF. This chain links TRBV18 with TRBJ1-5, with unresolved D. This CDR3 is built from 15 residues. CDR1 is KGHSH, CDR2 LQKENI, per germline. V gave up 2 bases and J gave up 2 bases, with 10 bases separating them.

The chain recombines TRBV10-3 with TRBJ1-2; D not certain. The CDR3 runs to 14 residues. Trimming took off 2 bases at V and 4 bases at J, with 11 bases between the two ends. Germline V CDR1 and CDR2: ENHRY, SYGVKD. In DNA form, the CDR3 reads TGTGCCATCAGTGAGGGACGGACCCCCTATGGCTACACCTTC. Translated, it gives CAISEGRTPYGYTF.

The sample holds many counts of this clonotype. This chain uses TRBV5-1 with TRBJ2-2; 8 positions match TRBD1. Germline V gives CDR1 SGHRS, CDR2 YFSETQ. V lost 2 bases and J lost 6; bases outside the gene matches: 6. The CDR3 has 15 amino acids. Here the CDR3 reads CASSFSVTGAGELFF. The CDR3 DNA reads TGCGCCAGCAGCTTCTCCGTGACAGGGGCCGGGGAGCTGTTTTTT. The variable domain in full, completed from reference TRBV5-1 and TRBJ2-2, reads KAGVTQTPRYLIKTRGQQVTLSCSPISGHRSVSWYQQTPGQGLQFLFEYFSETQRNKGNFPGRFSGRQFSNSRSEMNVSTLELGDSALYLCASSFSVTGAGELFFGEGSRLTVL.

This clonotype was counted at least ten times. The chain links TRBV29-1 to TRBJ1-1, with D maybe TRBD1 (5 bases). This CDR3 is 13 amino acids long. Trimming shortened V by 5 bases and J by 4 bases, and 14 bases separated the two germline ends. Germline CDR1 SQVTM, CDR2 ANQGSEA. The CDR3 reads CSVRSGSLTEAFF. Written as DNA, the CDR3 is TGCAGCGTTAGGTCAGGGTCGCTCACTGAAGCTTTCTTT.

This clonotype showed up many times. This chain links TRBV7-9 with TRBJ2-7, with TRBD1 matching 9 bases. Per the germline V gene, CDR1 is SEHNR and CDR2 is FQNEAQ (reference sequence). V lost 4 bases, J lost 0 bases, and 4 bases stayed unmatched. The CDR3 consists of 15 residues. The CDR3 here is CASSSDRGSSYEQYF. The CDR3 DNA reads as TGTGCCAGCAGCTCAGACAGGGGGAGCTCCTACGAGCAGTACTTC.

This chain connects TRBV12-5 to TRBJ2-6, with D maybe TRBD1 (5 bases). Per germline, CDR1 LGHNT and CDR2 FRNRAP. There are 15 residues in the CDR3. Trimming pared 5 bases from V and 0 bases from J, leaving 8 bases between. The CDR3 protein is CASGPDSSGANVLTF. CDR3 bases: TGTGCTAGTGGTCCCGACAGCTCTGGGGCCAACGTCCTGACTTTC.

This clonotype was recorded at least ten times. The chain links TRBV11-3 to TRBJ2-1; no definite D call. Per the germline V gene, CDR1 is SGHNT and CDR2 is YENEEA. Between the trimmed V and J ends, which lost 4 bases and 4 bases, there was a span of 5 bases. This CDR3 has 12 amino acids. CDR3: CASSSKYNEQFF. Written as DNA, the CDR3 is TGTGCCAGCAGCTCAAAATACAATGAGCAGTTCTTC.

This clonotype was found many times. V is TRBV2 and J is TRBJ2-7; D might be TRBD1 (6 bases). V was trimmed by 7 bases and J by 4 bases, leaving 11 bases between them. Germline assignment: CDR1 SNHLY and CDR2 FYNNEI. The CDR3 has 12 amino acids. The CDR3 loop is CASNLDSYEQYF. For the CDR3, the DNA is TGTGCCAGCAATTTGGACAGTTACGAGCAGTACTTC.

There are many counts of this clonotype. The genes are TRBV11-2 and TRBJ1-1; no reliable D call. This CDR3 has 14 residues. Germline CDR1 is SGHAT and CDR2 is FQNNGV. Trimming pared 3 bases from V and 1 base from J, leaving 9 bases between. The CDR3 DNA follows: TGTGCCAGCAGCTTTTCTGGCAGGAACACTGAAGCTTTCTTT. Amino acid sequence: CASSFSGRNTEAFF.

This clonotype was detected a few times. The J gene is TRBJ2-5, the V gene TRBV10-3, with no clear D. The V end was cut by 3 bases, the J end by 2 bases, with 4 bases between. CDR1 is ENHRY, CDR2 SYGVKD, per germline. CDR3 length: 12 residues. CDR3 nucleotide sequence: TGTGCCATCAGTGAAGGGCAAGAGACCCAGTACTTC. Protein: CAISEGQETQYF.

This clonotype has at least ten counts. The J gene is TRBJ2-3, the V gene TRBV7-2; either TRBD1 or TRBD2 may fit D (5 bases each). CDR1 is SGHTA, CDR2 FQGNSA, per germline. The CDR3 runs to 14 residues. V gave up 6 bases and J gave up 1 base, with 11 bases separating them. This chain's CDR3 is CASSLPGRTDTQYF. CDR3 in DNA: TGTGCCAGCAGTTTGCCGGGGCGCACAGATACGCAGTATTTT.

The sample holds a few counts of this clonotype. The chain uses TRBV5-1 and TRBJ2-3; D not resolved. CDR1 is SGHRS and CDR2 is YFSETQ in the germline V gene. V shed 0 bases and J shed 2 bases, with 13 bases lying between them. CDR3 size: 16 residues. Here the CDR3 reads CASSLGWLDLTDTQYF. The CDR3 DNA reads TGCGCCAGCAGCTTGGGGTGGCTAGACCTCACAGATACGCAGTATTTT.